The 27 T cell receptor beta chains listed next were all sequenced from one sample in a study of T-cell reconstitution after alpha-beta-depleted transplantation in children. Researchers prepared the TCRbeta library using unique molecular identifiers, the study reports. TCRdb re-analysed the PCR reads in MiXCR, keeping a single row per CDR3 protein. The sample consists of hundreds of thousands of distinct CDR3 sequences, 8% to 11% of them appearing once. Specimen: PBMCs from the stem cell graft donor, collected from the stem cell graft. These receptors all stem from a human donor who donated a stem cell graft to a child with acute myeloid leukemia.

The J gene is TRBJ1-6, the V gene TRBV7-3, with 7 bases lining up with TRBD1. Germline values: CDR1 SGHTA, CDR2 FQGTGA. J was trimmed by 9 bases and V by 1 base; bases with no gene match: 6. This CDR3 contains 15 residues. The CDR3 region has the DNA TGTGCCAGCAGCTTAAAAGGGGGCGCGATTTCACCCCTCCACTTT. Amino acid sequence: CASSLKGGAISPLHF.

This clonotype came up a few times. The chain combines TRBV9 with TRBJ2-3, with D tentatively TRBD1 (5 bases). V lost 0 bases, J lost 5 bases, and 13 bases lay in between. The CDR3 consists of 15 residues. Per germline, CDR1 SGDLS and CDR2 YYNGEE. The CDR3 coding sequence is TGTGCCAGCAGCGTAGGTGGCAGGGTGGAAGATACGCAGTATTTT. Its protein is CASSVGGRVEDTQYF.

This clonotype has just a few counts. The V gene is TRBV7-2, the J gene TRBJ2-5; a possible D gene is TRBD2 (5 bases). Germline CDR1 is SGHTA and CDR2 is FQGNSA. Trimming removed 5 bases from V and 5 bases from J, with 15 bases in between. The CDR3 runs 14 residues. CDR3 sequence: CASSIGLQRETQYF. The CDR3 region has the DNA TGTGCCAGCAGCATCGGACTGCAGAGGGAGACCCAGTACTTC.

This clonotype was found many times. The V and J genes are TRBV5-1 and TRBJ2-5, with D maybe TRBD2 (6 bases). Trimming took 4 bases from V and 5 from J, leaving 15 bases between them. The CDR3 runs 14 residues. CDR1 is SGHRS and CDR2 is YFSETQ in the germline V gene. The CDR3 here is CASSPAAGRETQYF. As DNA, the CDR3 is TGCGCCAGCAGCCCGGCGGCAGGGAGGGAGACCCAGTACTTC.

This clonotype showed up just a few times. The rearrangement uses TRBV7-9 and TRBJ1-5, with a weak D call TRBD1 (5 bases). The CDR3 is made up of 13 amino acids. The V end lost 4 bases, the J end lost 7 bases, and 11 bases lay between the germline ends. Germline V gives CDR1 SEHNR, CDR2 FQNEAQ (reference sequence). As DNA, the CDR3 is TGTGCCAGCAGCTCCAGGGATCTCCAGCCCCAGCATTTT. Protein: CASSSRDLQPQHF.

There are many counts of this clonotype. The chain uses TRBV20-1 and TRBJ1-2; D might be TRBD1 (6 bases). Trimming pared 0 bases from V and 7 bases from J, leaving 12 bases between. The CDR3 contains 13 residues. The V gene's germline CDR1 is DFQATT and CDR2 SNEGSKA (reference sequence). CDR3 sequence: CSARDGPGAGYTF. In DNA form, the CDR3 reads TGCAGTGCTAGAGATGGGCCAGGGGCTGGCTACACCTTC.

The sample holds a few counts of this clonotype. The rearrangement links TRBV20-1 to TRBJ2-2; D possibly corresponds to TRBD1 (6 bases). V shed 0 bases and J shed 5 bases, with 10 bases lying between them. CDR3 size: 14 residues. CDR1 is DFQATT and CDR2 is SNEGSKA in the germline V gene (reference sequence). The CDR3: CSARDRGRTGELFF. The CDR3 region has the DNA TGCAGTGCTAGAGATAGGGGGAGAACCGGGGAGCTGTTTTTT.

This rearrangement joins TRBV20-1 to TRBJ2-5; the D gene is possibly TRBD2 (6 bases). The CDR3 extends over 15 amino acids. V gave up 0 bases and J gave up 3 bases, with 14 bases separating them. Per the germline V gene, CDR1 is DFQATT and CDR2 is SNEGSKA (reference sequence). The CDR3 region has the DNA TGCAGTGCTAGAGATCTAAGGAGGGTCGAAGAGACCCAGTACTTC. Its protein is CSARDLRRVEETQYF.

This clonotype occurred many times. This sequence joins TRBV27 and TRBJ2-7, with D possibly being TRBD2 (5 bases). This CDR3 region has 15 residues. The V end lost 4 bases, the J end lost 6 bases, and 19 bases lay between the germline ends. Germline V gene lookup returns CDR1 MNHEY and CDR2 SMNVEV (reference sequence). CDR3 in DNA: TGTGCCAGCAGTTCCGTCGGGGTTGCGTCGAGCGAGCAGTACTTC. Translation: CASSSVGVASSEQYF.

This clonotype came up many times. V usage is TRBV18 and J usage is TRBJ2-1; D not certain. V was clipped by 8 bases and J by 8 bases, with 16 bases between them. CDR3 length: 13 residues. From germline, CDR1 is KGHSH and CDR2 LQKENI. The CDR3: CASRSRESDEQFF. CDR3 in DNA: TGTGCCAGCCGGTCCAGAGAATCCGATGAGCAGTTCTTC. Full variable domain (outside the CDR3, taken from reference TRBV18 and TRBJ2-1): NAGVMQNPRHLVRRRGQEARLRCSPMKGHSHVYWYRQLPEEGLKFMVYLQKENIIDESGMPKERFSAEFPKEGPSILRIQQVVRGDSAAYFCASRSRESDEQFFGPGTRLTVL.

This clonotype has ten or more counts. The V call is TRBV27, the J call TRBJ2-1; 9 nucleotides agree with TRBD1. Per germline, CDR1 MNHEY and CDR2 SMNVEV (reference sequence). This CDR3 spans 16 amino acids. With V trimmed by 8 bases and J by 8 bases, 16 bases remained unmatched. CDR3 bases: TGTGCCAGCGCCTCGTCTACCGGGACAGGGCGGCATGAGCAGTTCTTC. This encodes CASASSTGTGRHEQFF.

Only a few counts were recorded for this clonotype. V usage is TRBV3-1 and J usage is TRBJ2-1, with D possibly matching TRBD1 (5 bases). CDR1 is LGHDT, CDR2 YNNKEL, per germline (reference sequence). This CDR3 contains 13 residues. Trimming cost V 4 bases and J 7 bases, with 11 bases left between them. The CDR3 sequence: CASSPMGRNEQFF. CDR3 bases: TGTGCCAGCAGCCCAATGGGGCGGAATGAGCAGTTCTTC.

The chain uses TRBV14 and TRBJ1-1; tentative D call: TRBD1 (5 bases). The CDR3 totals 13 residues. Trimming removed 4 bases at V and 7 bases at J, with 13 bases between. The germline gives CDR1 SGHDN, CDR2 FVKESK. As DNA, the CDR3 is TGTGCCAGCAGCCTCTGGGGGGGGATTGAAGCTTTCTTT. Translated: CASSLWGGIEAFF.

The chain uses TRBV11-2 and TRBJ2-1; 9 bases are shared with TRBD2. V shed 1 base, J shed 9 bases, and the junction held 10 bases outside the gene matches. The CDR3 is 16 residues long. CDR1 and CDR2 (germline): SGHAT, FQNNGV. The CDR3 coding sequence is TGTGCCAGCAGCTTAGTAGGCGGGAGGGCCTCAGGTGAGCAGTTCTTC. As protein: CASSLVGGRASGEQFF.

The chain links TRBV7-3 to TRBJ2-3; tentatively, D is TRBD2 (6 bases). Germline V gene data show CDR1 as SGHTA and CDR2 as FQGTGA. The CDR3 length is 16 residues. Deletions cut 3 bases from V and 2 bases from J, with 15 bases between. The CDR3 spells CASSFGAGTNTDTQYF. In DNA form, the CDR3 reads TGTGCCAGCAGCTTTGGGGCGGGGACCAACACAGATACGCAGTATTTT.

This clonotype was counted only a few times. This chain connects TRBV7-2 to TRBJ2-5; a weak D match, TRBD2 (6 bases). This CDR3 has 13 residues. CDR1 is SGHTA, CDR2 FQGNSA, per germline. Trimming pared 1 base from V and 8 bases from J, leaving 11 bases between. Here the CDR3 DNA reads TGTGCCAGCAGCTTAGTAGGGGCGGGAACCCAGTACTTC. This codes for CASSLVGAGTQYF.

This clonotype has only a few counts. The chain combines TRBV15 with TRBJ2-3; 7 nucleotides align to TRBD2. Germline V gene sequence: CDR1 LNHNV, CDR2 YYDKDF (reference sequence). This CDR3 is built from 16 residues. J lost 0 bases, V lost 0 bases, and 3 bases had no gene match. The CDR3 loop reads CATSRDRGGSTDTQYF. The CDR3 DNA reads as TGTGCCACCAGCAGAGATCGCGGGGGAAGCACAGATACGCAGTATTTT. Variable domain in full (rest from reference TRBV15 and TRBJ2-3): DAMVIQNPRYQVTQFGKPVTLSCSQTLNHNVMYWYQQKSSQAPKLLFHYYDKDFNNEADTPDNFQSRRPNTSFCFLDIRSPGLGDTAMYLCATSRDRGGSTDTQYFGPGTRLTVL.

This clonotype appeared a few times. The chain carries TRBV4-2 and TRBJ1-2, with D hard to call. In germline, CDR1 is LGHNA, CDR2 YNFKEQ. The CDR3 contains 15 residues. V was trimmed by 1 base and J by 1 base, leaving 10 bases between them. The CDR3 DNA is TGTGCCAGCAGCCAAGCTTTTGGCAGTAACTATGGCTACACCTTC. Its protein product is CASSQAFGSNYGYTF.

This clonotype was counted ten times or more. The chain employs TRBV29-1 and TRBJ2-2, with D tentatively TRBD1 or TRBD2 (5 bases each). This CDR3 comprises 12 residues. Trimming shortened V by 8 bases and J by 9 bases, and 16 bases separated the two germline ends. Looked up from germline, CDR1 is SQVTM and CDR2 is ANQGSEA. Here the CDR3 DNA reads TGCAGCTCAGGGACCGCTCCGAGGGAGCTGTTTTTT. It codes for CSSGTAPRELFF.

The V gene is TRBV6-2 or TRBV6-3, the J gene TRBJ1-1; no definite D call. V was trimmed by 6 bases and J by 0 bases, leaving 11 bases between them. The germline CDR1 and CDR2 sequences are MNHEY and SVGEGT. The CDR3 sequence is 14 residues long. The DNA for the CDR3 is TGTGCCAGCAGCCACGCCCTTATGAACACTGAAGCTTTCTTT. Translation gives CASSHALMNTEAFF.

The chain uses TRBV20-1 and TRBJ2-3, with 11 positions matching TRBD2. From germline, CDR1 is DFQATT and CDR2 SNEGSKA (reference sequence). The V gene end was trimmed by 3 bases and the J gene end by 6 bases; junction bases not matched to a gene: 5. This CDR3 has 14 residues. For the CDR3, the DNA is TGCAGTGCTAGCCCTAGCGGGAGGATGGATACGCAGTATTTT. Its protein is CSASPSGRMDTQYF.

About this clonotype: With a much larger clone just one base away, this may be a read error. No conserved phenylalanine or tryptophan is present at the end of the CDR3, so a read error is the likely explanation. The chain uses TRBV29-1 and TRBJ1-1, with D possibly being TRBD1 (5 bases). Trimming shortened V by 8 bases and J by 0 bases, and 16 bases separated the two germline ends. The CDR3 extends over 14 amino acids. From germline, CDR1 is SQVTM and CDR2 ANQGSEA. CDR3 in amino acids: CSSVTGTVNTEAFY. The CDR3 nucleotides read TGCAGCTCCGTTACGGGGACGGTGAACACTGAAGCTTTCTAT.

This clonotype was detected ten times or more. The V call is TRBV5-1, the J call TRBJ2-5, with a weak D call TRBD2 (6 bases). The CDR3 length is 16 residues. V was trimmed by 0 bases and J by 3 bases, leaving 15 bases between them. Germline lookup yields CDR1 SGHRS and CDR2 YFSETQ. CDR3 in DNA: TGCGCCAGCAGCTTGGAGGGAGGACCGATGGAAGAGACCCAGTACTTC. Protein product: CASSLEGGPMEETQYF.

This clonotype was found many times. The V and J genes are TRBV29-1 and TRBJ1-2; a weak D match, TRBD1 (6 bases). CDR1 and CDR2 (germline): SQVTM, ANQGSEA. V dropped 0 bases and J dropped 4 bases, with 12 bases sitting between them. The CDR3 runs to 14 residues. CDR3 loop: CSVEDPGASYGYTF. In DNA, the CDR3 is TGCAGCGTTGAAGATCCGGGGGCGAGCTATGGCTACACCTTC.

The chain recombines TRBV27 with TRBJ1-5; 10 bases are a match to TRBD1. Trimming cost V 6 bases and J 11 bases; bases outside gene matches: 7. The CDR3 spans 13 residues. Germline loops: CDR1 MNHEY, CDR2 SMNVEV (reference sequence). CDR3 in DNA: TGTGCCAGCAGCGCGGGGACAGGGGTGGCCCAGCATTTT. It specifies CASSAGTGVAQHF.

CDR3 coding DNA: TGCGCCAGCAGTAGGGACTCCTTCAGCCATGGCTACACCTTC. It encodes CASSRDSFSHGYTF. The chain couples TRBV5-1 to TRBJ1-2; TRBD1 might be the D (5 bases). Germline CDR1 SGHRS, CDR2 YFSETQ. V was trimmed by 5 bases and J by 6 bases, leaving 17 bases between them. The CDR3 contains 14 residues.

There are many counts of this clonotype. This sequence joins TRBV19 and TRBJ2-1; TRBD1 matches 9 bases. CDR3 length: 15 amino acids. V lost 5 bases, J lost 6 bases, and 8 bases stayed unmatched. Germline-derived CDR1 and CDR2 are LNHDA and SQIVND (reference sequence). CDR3 DNA sequence: TGTGCCAGTAGTGCTACAGGGGGCTATCGCAATGAGCAGTTCTTC. Protein: CASSATGGYRNEQFF. Full variable domain (remainder filled in from reference TRBV19 and TRBJ2-1): DGGITQSPKYLFRKEGQNVTLSCEQNLNHDAMYWYRQDPGQGLRLIYYSQIVNDFQKGDIAEGYSVSREKKESFPLTVTSAQKNPTAFYLCASSATGGYRNEQFFGPGTRLTVL.